These T cell receptor beta chains were read from a single sample in a study of human T cells and chemical hapten exposure. TCRdb processed the RACE reads anew with MiXCR; each CDR3 protein has one entry. The table includes about 360,000 distinct CDR3 sequences, approximately 6.3% detected once. The sequencing here drew on whole blood, taken in connection with sensitization to the hapten diphenylcyclopropenone (DPC). These receptors were obtained from a woman between 18 and 30 years old with alopecia areata. Some clones in this sample may be carry-over from other donors' samples. CDR3s include the opening cysteine and the closing phenylalanine or tryptophan.

j_gene: TRBJ2-5
v_gene: TRBV10-3
CDR3aa: CAIKAGQLQETQYF

j_gene: TRBJ2-2
v_gene: TRBV18
CDR3aa: CASSPNLDTGELFF

j_gene: TRBJ2-6
v_gene: TRBV12-3/TRBV12-4
CDR3aa: CASSLGGSNSGANVLTF

j_gene: TRBJ2-2
v_gene: TRBV18
CDR3aa: CASSPRTANTGELFF

j_gene: TRBJ1-5
v_gene: TRBV9
CDR3aa: CASSVGPESNQPQHF

j_gene: TRBJ1-5
v_gene: TRBV12-3/TRBV12-4
CDR3aa: CASSLARDRGHGQPQHF

j_gene: TRBJ2-5
v_gene: TRBV6-5
CDR3aa: CASSYDGGLAKETQYF

j_gene: TRBJ1-1
v_gene: TRBV3-1
CDR3aa: CASSQGGGWTEAFF

j_gene: TRBJ1-1
v_gene: TRBV11-1
CDR3aa: CASSVHDRGPEAFF

j_gene: TRBJ2-5
v_gene: TRBV7-2
CDR3aa: CASSPTSGAETQYF

j_gene: TRBJ2-1
v_gene: TRBV3-1
CDR3aa: CASSQSYSSYNEQFF

j_gene: TRBJ1-1
v_gene: TRBV7-9
CDR3aa: CASSPGFRGVVGTEAFF

j_gene: TRBJ2-3
v_gene: TRBV12-3/TRBV12-4
CDR3aa: CASSLLLAGITDTQYF

j_gene: TRBJ2-7
v_gene: TRBV5-1
CDR3aa: CASRSRQGEQYF

j_gene: TRBJ2-3
v_gene: TRBV7-2
CDR3aa: CASSLDLMGTDTQYF

j_gene: TRBJ2-1
v_gene: TRBV9
CDR3aa: CASSVGPINYNEQFF

j_gene: TRBJ2-3
v_gene: TRBV6-2/TRBV6-3
CDR3aa: CASSSRDPLYDTQYF

j_gene: TRBJ1-3
v_gene: TRBV7-2
CDR3aa: CASSLVSTYSGNTIYF

j_gene: TRBJ2-7
v_gene: TRBV9
CDR3aa: CASSVASGQYYEQYF

j_gene: TRBJ2-3
v_gene: TRBV21-1
CDR3aa: CASSRTRRSGGPQSTSSTDTQYF

j_gene: TRBJ2-2
v_gene: TRBV14
CDR3aa: CASSQVRVGELFF

j_gene: TRBJ2-1
v_gene: TRBV25-1
CDR3aa: CASSVLDRDAEQFF

j_gene: TRBJ1-1
v_gene: TRBV27
CDR3aa: CASGSMGTEAFF

j_gene: TRBJ1-2
v_gene: TRBV12-3/TRBV12-4
CDR3aa: CASSPPAVYGYTF

j_gene: TRBJ2-7
v_gene: TRBV5-4
CDR3aa: CASSETSGGASQYF

j_gene: TRBJ2-4
v_gene: TRBV7-9
CDR3aa: CASSFSGGNDYKNIQYF

j_gene: TRBJ2-7
v_gene: TRBV10-3
CDR3aa: CAISESEGYSYEQYF

j_gene: TRBJ2-1
v_gene: TRBV28
CDR3aa: CASSSHNEQFF

j_gene: TRBJ2-3
v_gene: TRBV3-1
CDR3aa: CASSHALGGTATDTQYF

j_gene: TRBJ2-3
v_gene: TRBV7-9
CDR3aa: CASQPSGGAFPDTQYF

j_gene: TRBJ1-5
v_gene: TRBV6-2/TRBV6-3
CDR3aa: CASSPPRTGAGNQPQHF

j_gene: TRBJ2-1
v_gene: TRBV4-2
CDR3aa: CASSQGARWEDEQFF

j_gene: TRBJ1-6
v_gene: TRBV9
CDR3aa: CASGQGSWGSPLHF

j_gene: TRBJ1-1
v_gene: TRBV6-5
CDR3aa: CATTRGPMNTEAFF

j_gene: TRBJ2-1
v_gene: TRBV6-5
CDR3aa: CASSTTSGGASYNEQFF

j_gene: TRBJ1-6
v_gene: TRBV12-3/TRBV12-4
CDR3aa: CASSSGQAHNSPLHF

j_gene: TRBJ2-1
v_gene: TRBV12-3/TRBV12-4
CDR3aa: CASRIGGASEQFF